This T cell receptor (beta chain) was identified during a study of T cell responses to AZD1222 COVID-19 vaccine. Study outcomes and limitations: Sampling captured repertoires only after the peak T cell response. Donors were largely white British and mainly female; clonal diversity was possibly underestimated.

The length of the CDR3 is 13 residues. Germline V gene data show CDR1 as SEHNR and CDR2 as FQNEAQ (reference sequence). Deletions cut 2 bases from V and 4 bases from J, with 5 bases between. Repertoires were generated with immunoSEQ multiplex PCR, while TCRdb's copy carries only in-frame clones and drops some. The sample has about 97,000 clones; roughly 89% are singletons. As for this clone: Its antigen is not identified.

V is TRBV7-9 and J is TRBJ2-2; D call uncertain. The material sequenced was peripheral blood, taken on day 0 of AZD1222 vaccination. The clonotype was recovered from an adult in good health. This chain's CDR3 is CASSLFFTGELFF. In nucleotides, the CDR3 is TGTGCCAGCAGCTTATTCTTCACCGGGGAGCTGTTTTTT.